This T cell receptor beta chain was observed in a study of T cell repertoires in cytomegalovirus infection. A single record per CDR3 protein comes from TCRdb applying MiXCR to the reads. In the table there are a few hundred thousand distinct CDR3 sequences, 25% of which are singletons. This CDR3 is built from 15 residues. Trimming left V 5 bases short and J 1 base short, with 12 bases between. Germline CDR1 and CDR2: LNHDA and SQIVND (reference sequence). This clonotype was counted at least ten times. What it recognizes is unknown. The specimen comprised cultured PBMCs, sampled from culture after CMV antigen stimulation. This TCR derives from a human donor in good health (CMV status not recorded). Some clones in this sample may be carry-over from other donors' samples. V is TRBV19 and J is TRBJ1-5; D might be TRBD1 (5 bases). The CDR3 DNA reads TGTGCCAGTAGTCCTCAGGGAGGAAGCAATCAGCCCCAGCATTTT. This encodes CASSPQGGSNQPQHF.